These T cell receptor beta chains were read from a single sample in a study of cytomegalovirus exposure and HLA in healthy donors. Some clones are missing from TCRdb's copy, which holds only in-frame ones; the method was immunoSEQ multiplex PCR. The sample consists of over 65,000 clones, 70% to 85% of them appearing once. The material sequenced was PBMCs. The origin of the receptors is a human donor in good health. Each CDR3 is given with its conserved first and last residue. A D gene is named only where the DNA matches it firmly. Not every row has a clone size; where given, it reads once, few, many or a size class.

CDR3 DNA: TGTGCCAGCGGACTGGACAGAGCCTACGAGCAGTACTTC
CDR3 protein: CASGLDRAYEQYF
V gene: TRBV6-6
clone size: .
J gene: TRBJ2-7
D gene: .

CDR3 DNA: TGTGCCAGCAGGGGACAGGGGGCCCTGTACTATGGCTACACCTTC
CDR3 protein: CASRGQGALYYGYTF
V gene: TRBV6-1
clone size: .
J gene: TRBJ1-2
D gene: TRBD1

CDR3 DNA: TGTGCCAGCAGTTTCGGACAGGGAATGAATGGCTACACCTTC
CDR3 protein: CASSFGQGMNGYTF
V gene: TRBV7-9
clone size: .
J gene: TRBJ1-2
D gene: TRBD1

CDR3 DNA: TGCAGCGTTGAGCAGGGGGTAGGGTACGAGCAGTACTTC
CDR3 protein: CSVEQGVGYEQYF
V gene: TRBV29-1
clone size: medium-sized
J gene: TRBJ2-7
D gene: TRBD1

CDR3 DNA: TGTGCCAGCAGTTACCGGGGGGGCTTGACCTTC
CDR3 protein: CASSYRGGLTF
V gene: TRBV6-5
clone size: .
J gene: TRBJ1-2
D gene: .

CDR3 DNA: TGTGCCAGCAGCTTAGCGAGGGACAGGGGGGATACTGGGGCCAACGTCCTGACTTTC
CDR3 protein: CASSLARDRGDTGANVLTF
V gene: TRBV7-9
clone size: .
J gene: TRBJ2-6
D gene: TRBD1

CDR3 DNA: TGCGCCAGCAGCCAAGACGGGAACTCTGGAAACACCATATATTTT
CDR3 protein: CASSQDGNSGNTIYF
V gene: TRBV4-3
clone size: .
J gene: TRBJ1-3
D gene: .

CDR3 DNA: TGTGCCAGCAGTGAGGGGGGGGCGGTGGAAAAACTGTTTTTT
CDR3 protein: CASSEGGAVEKLFF
V gene: TRBV6-1
clone size: once
J gene: TRBJ1-4
D gene: .

CDR3 DNA: TGCGCCAGCAGCCAAGAATTGGGCACCACTGAAGCTTTCTTT
CDR3 protein: CASSQELGTTEAFF
V gene: TRBV4-1
clone size: .
J gene: TRBJ1-1
D gene: .

CDR3 DNA: TGTGCCGGCTGGGCCCTGGGCGGCTACACCTTC
CDR3 protein: CAGWALGGYTF
V gene: TRBV6-6
clone size: .
J gene: TRBJ1-2
D gene: .

CDR3 DNA: TGTGCCAGCAGCTCGTATCTCCTGGACAGGGAGAAACCTGGAAACACCATATATTTT
CDR3 protein: CASSSYLLDREKPGNTIYF
V gene: TRBV7-4
clone size: .
J gene: TRBJ1-3
D gene: TRBD1

CDR3 DNA: TGCAGCGTTGTTGGACAGTTATACACTGAAGCTTTCTTT
CDR3 protein: CSVVGQLYTEAFF
V gene: TRBV29-1
clone size: .
J gene: TRBJ1-1
D gene: .

CDR3 DNA: TGCGCCAGCAGCCCCTGGGGGCTCCAAGAGACCCAGTACTTC
CDR3 protein: CASSPWGLQETQYF
V gene: TRBV4-1
clone size: few
J gene: TRBJ2-5
D gene: .

CDR3 DNA: TGTGCCAGCAGTGCCCAGAGGCAAGCCCATTCACCCCTCCACTTT
CDR3 protein: CASSAQRQAHSPLHF
V gene: TRBV6-1
clone size: .
J gene: TRBJ1-6
D gene: .

CDR3 DNA: TGTGCCAGTAGCCATACCGGGACAAGATCTTACAATGAGCAGTTCTTC
CDR3 protein: CASSHTGTRSYNEQFF
V gene: TRBV19
clone size: .
J gene: TRBJ2-1
D gene: .

CDR3 DNA: TGTGCCAGTAGTCCGGACAGGGGGTATAGCAATCAGCCCCAGCATTTT
CDR3 protein: CASSPDRGYSNQPQHF
V gene: TRBV19
clone size: .
J gene: TRBJ1-5
D gene: TRBD1

CDR3 DNA: TGTGCCAGCAGCAGGGACAGTTTTTACGAGCAGTACTTC
CDR3 protein: CASSRDSFYEQYF
V gene: TRBV11-2
clone size: once
J gene: TRBJ2-7
D gene: TRBD1

CDR3 DNA: TGTGCCAGCAGCTTAGCGGCCTCTGGGGCCAACGTCCTGACTTTC
CDR3 protein: CASSLAASGANVLTF
V gene: TRBV7-9
clone size: .
J gene: TRBJ2-6
D gene: .

CDR3 DNA: TGTGCCAGCAGGGGATCCGACAGGGGGCTAATGGCACGGCCCCGAAACACCATATATTTT
CDR3 protein: CASRGSDRGLMARPRNTIYF
V gene: TRBV6-4
clone size: .
J gene: TRBJ1-3
D gene: TRBD1

CDR3 DNA: TGTGCCATCAGTGACCCGGGACTAGCTCGAGAGACCCAGTACTTC
CDR3 protein: CAISDPGLARETQYF
V gene: TRBV10-3
clone size: .
J gene: TRBJ2-5
D gene: TRBD2

CDR3 DNA: TGTGCCAGCAGCGTGGGTCAGGGTGGAGAGACCCAGTACTTC
CDR3 protein: CASSVGQGGETQYF
V gene: TRBV9
clone size: .
J gene: TRBJ2-5
D gene: .

CDR3 DNA: TGTGCCAGCAGCCCCGGGACAACTAGCACAGATACGCAGTATTTT
CDR3 protein: CASSPGTTSTDTQYF
V gene: TRBV6-6
clone size: .
J gene: TRBJ2-3
D gene: .

CDR3 DNA: TGCGCCAGCAGCCAAATTCAGACCGGGGAGCTGTTTTTT
CDR3 protein: CASSQIQTGELFF
V gene: TRBV4-3
clone size: few
J gene: TRBJ2-2
D gene: .

CDR3 DNA: TGTGCCAGCAGCGTAGGCGGAGAGGAGGGCGAGCAGTACTTC
CDR3 protein: CASSVGGEEGEQYF
V gene: TRBV9
clone size: once
J gene: TRBJ2-7
D gene: .